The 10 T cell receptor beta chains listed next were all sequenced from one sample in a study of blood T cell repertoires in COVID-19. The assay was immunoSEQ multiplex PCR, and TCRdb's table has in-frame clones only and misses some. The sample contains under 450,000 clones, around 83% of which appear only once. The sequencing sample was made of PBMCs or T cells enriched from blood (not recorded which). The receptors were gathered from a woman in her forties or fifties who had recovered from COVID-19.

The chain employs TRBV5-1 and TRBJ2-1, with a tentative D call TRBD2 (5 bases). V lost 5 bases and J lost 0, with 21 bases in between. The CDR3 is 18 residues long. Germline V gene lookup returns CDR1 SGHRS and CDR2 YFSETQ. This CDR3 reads CASSYRGRGLSSYNEQFF. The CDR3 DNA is TGCGCCAGCAGTTATAGAGGCCGTGGACTCAGCTCCTACAATGAGCAGTTCTTC. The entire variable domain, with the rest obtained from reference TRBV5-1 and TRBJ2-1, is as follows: KAGVTQTPRYLIKTRGQQVTLSCSPISGHRSVSWYQQTPGQGLQFLFEYFSETQRNKGNFPGRFSGRQFSNSRSEMNVSTLELGDSALYLCASSYRGRGLSSYNEQFFGPGTRLTVL.

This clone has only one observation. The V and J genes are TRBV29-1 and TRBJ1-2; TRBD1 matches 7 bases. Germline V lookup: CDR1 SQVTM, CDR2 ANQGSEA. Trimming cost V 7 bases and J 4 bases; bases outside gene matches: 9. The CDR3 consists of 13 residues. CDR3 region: CSASTGTVYGYTF. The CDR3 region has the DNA TGCAGCGCATCGACAGGGACAGTCTATGGCTACACCTTC.

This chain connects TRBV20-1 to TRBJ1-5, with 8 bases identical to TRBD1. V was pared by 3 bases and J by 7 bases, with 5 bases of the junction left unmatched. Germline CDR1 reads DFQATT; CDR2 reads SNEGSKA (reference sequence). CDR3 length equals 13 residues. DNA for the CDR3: TGCAGTGCTAGTTCGCCAGGGGGCCAGCCCCAGCATTTT. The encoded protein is CSASSPGGQPQHF.

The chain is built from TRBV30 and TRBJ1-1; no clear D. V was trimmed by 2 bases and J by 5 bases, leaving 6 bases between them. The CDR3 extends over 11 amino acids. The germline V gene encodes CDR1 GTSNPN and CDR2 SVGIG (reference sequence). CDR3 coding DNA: TGTGCCTGGAGTAGGGAGACTGAAGCTTTCTTT. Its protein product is CAWSRETEAFF.

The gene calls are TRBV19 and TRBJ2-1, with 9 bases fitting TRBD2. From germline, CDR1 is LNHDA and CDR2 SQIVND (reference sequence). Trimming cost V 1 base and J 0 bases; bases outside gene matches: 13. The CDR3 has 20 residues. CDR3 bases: TGTGCCAGTAGTATAGGTCTGGCTAGCGGGGAACGAAGCTCCTACAATGAGCAGTTCTTC. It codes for CASSIGLASGERSSYNEQFF.

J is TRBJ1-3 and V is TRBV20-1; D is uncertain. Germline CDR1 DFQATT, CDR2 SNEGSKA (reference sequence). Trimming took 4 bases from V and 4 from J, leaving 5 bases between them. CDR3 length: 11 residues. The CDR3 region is CSAKQGNTIYF. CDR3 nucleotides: TGCAGTGCTAAGCAAGGAAACACCATATATTTT.

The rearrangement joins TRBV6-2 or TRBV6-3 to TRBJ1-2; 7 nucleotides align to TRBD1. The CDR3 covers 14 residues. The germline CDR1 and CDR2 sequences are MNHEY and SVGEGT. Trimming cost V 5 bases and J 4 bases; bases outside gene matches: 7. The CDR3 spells CASSARQGSYGYTF. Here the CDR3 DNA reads TGTGCCAGCAGTGCCCGACAGGGAAGCTATGGCTACACCTTC.

The DNA for the CDR3 is TGTGCCAGCAGCTTAACGTCCGGTCGCAATGAGCAGTTCTTC. This encodes CASSLTSGRNEQFF. V usage is TRBV7-3 and J usage is TRBJ2-1; D uncertain. This CDR3 has 14 residues. The germline CDR1 and CDR2 sequences are SGHTA and FQGTGA. The ends were cut back, 0 bases at V and 6 bases at J, with 9 bases in the middle.

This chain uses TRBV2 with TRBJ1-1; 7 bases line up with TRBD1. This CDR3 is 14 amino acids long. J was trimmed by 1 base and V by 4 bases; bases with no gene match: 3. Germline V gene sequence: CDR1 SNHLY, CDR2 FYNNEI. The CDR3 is CASSVQGKNTEAFF. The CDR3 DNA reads TGTGCCAGCAGTGTACAGGGGAAGAACACTGAAGCTTTCTTT.

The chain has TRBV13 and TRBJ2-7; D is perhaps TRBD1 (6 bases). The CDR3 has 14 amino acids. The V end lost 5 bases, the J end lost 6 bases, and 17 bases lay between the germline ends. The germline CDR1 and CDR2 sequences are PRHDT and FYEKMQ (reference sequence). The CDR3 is CASSAISGVGEQYF. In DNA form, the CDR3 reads TGTGCCAGCAGCGCCATCTCAGGGGTCGGCGAGCAGTACTTC.